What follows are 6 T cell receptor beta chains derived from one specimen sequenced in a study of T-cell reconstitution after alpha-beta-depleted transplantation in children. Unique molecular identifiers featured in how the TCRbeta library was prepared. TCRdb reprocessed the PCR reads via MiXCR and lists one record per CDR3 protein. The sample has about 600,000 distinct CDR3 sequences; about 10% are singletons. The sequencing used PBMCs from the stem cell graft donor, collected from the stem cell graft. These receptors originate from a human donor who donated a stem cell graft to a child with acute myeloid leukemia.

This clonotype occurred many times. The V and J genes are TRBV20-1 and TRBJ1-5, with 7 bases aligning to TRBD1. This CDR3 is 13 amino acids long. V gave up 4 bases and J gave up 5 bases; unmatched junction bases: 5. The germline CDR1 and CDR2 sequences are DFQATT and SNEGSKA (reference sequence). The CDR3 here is CSANTGDYQPQHF. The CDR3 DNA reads TGCAGTGCTAATACAGGGGATTATCAGCCCCAGCATTTT.

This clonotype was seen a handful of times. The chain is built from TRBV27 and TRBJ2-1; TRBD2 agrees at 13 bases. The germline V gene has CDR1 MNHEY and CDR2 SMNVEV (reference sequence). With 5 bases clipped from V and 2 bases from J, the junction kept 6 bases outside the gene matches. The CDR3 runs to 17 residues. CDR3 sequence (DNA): TGTGCCAGCAGTCAGATCGGGACTAGCGGGACCTACAATGAGCAGTTCTTC. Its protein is CASSQIGTSGTYNEQFF.

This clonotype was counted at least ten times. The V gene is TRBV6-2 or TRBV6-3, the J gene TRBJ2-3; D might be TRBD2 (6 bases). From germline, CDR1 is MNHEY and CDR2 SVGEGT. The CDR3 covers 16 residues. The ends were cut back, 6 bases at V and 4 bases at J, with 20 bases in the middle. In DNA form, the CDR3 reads TGTGCCAGCAGATCCCCAAGGAGGGTGCAATCAGATACGCAGTATTTT. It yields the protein CASRSPRRVQSDTQYF.

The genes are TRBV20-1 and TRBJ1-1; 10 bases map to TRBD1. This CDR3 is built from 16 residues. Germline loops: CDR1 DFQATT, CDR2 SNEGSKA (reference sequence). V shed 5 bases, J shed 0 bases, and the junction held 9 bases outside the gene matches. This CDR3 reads CSAADGQGVMNTEAFF. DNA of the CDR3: TGCAGTGCTGCCGACGGACAGGGGGTCATGAACACTGAAGCTTTCTTT.

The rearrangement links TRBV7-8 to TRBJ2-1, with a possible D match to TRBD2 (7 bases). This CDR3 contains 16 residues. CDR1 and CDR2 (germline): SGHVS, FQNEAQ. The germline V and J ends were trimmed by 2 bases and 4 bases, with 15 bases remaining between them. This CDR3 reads CASSLKERGGYNEQFF. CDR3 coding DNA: TGTGCCAGCAGCTTAAAAGAGAGGGGGGGTTACAATGAGCAGTTCTTC.

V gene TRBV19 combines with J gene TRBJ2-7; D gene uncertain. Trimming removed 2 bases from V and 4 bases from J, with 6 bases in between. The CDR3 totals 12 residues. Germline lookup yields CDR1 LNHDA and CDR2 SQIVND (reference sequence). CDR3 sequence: CASSIKGYEQYF. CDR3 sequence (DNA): TGTGCCAGTAGTATAAAGGGATACGAGCAGTACTTC.